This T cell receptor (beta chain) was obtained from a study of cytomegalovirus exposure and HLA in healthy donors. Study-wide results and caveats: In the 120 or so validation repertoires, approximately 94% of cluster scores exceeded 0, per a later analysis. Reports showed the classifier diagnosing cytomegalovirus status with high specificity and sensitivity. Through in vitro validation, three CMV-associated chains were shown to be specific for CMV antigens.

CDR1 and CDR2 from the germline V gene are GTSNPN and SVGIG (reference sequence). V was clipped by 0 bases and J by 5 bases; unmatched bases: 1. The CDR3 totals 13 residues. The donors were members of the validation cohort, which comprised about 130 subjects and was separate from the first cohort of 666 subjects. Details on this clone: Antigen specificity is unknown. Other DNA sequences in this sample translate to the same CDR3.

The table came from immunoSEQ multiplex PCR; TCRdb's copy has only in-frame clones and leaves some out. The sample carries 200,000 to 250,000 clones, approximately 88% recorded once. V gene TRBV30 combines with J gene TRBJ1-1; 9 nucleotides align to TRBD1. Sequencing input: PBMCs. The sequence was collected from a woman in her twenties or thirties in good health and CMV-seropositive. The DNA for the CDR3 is TGTGCCTGGAGTGTCGGGACAGGGACTGAAGCTTTCTTT. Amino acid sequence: CAWSVGTGTEAFF.